The rows below give T cell receptor beta chains drawn from one sample of a study of OX40 agonist ivuxolimab in advanced cancers. Sequencing used immunoSEQ multiplex PCR; TCRdb keeps in-frame clones, though not all of them. The sample includes just under 65,000 clones, around four fifths of them seen just once. Source: CD4+ or CD8+ T cells sorted from blood, taken in a trial of the OX40 agonist ivuxolimab. The receptor set was obtained from an adult with an advanced solid tumor such as melanoma, head and neck, liver or kidney cancer. CDR3s include the opening cysteine and the closing phenylalanine or tryptophan. The order of the fields is clone size, V gene, D gene, CDR3 length, J gene, CDR3 protein, CDR3 DNA. The D gene is left open where the match is weak. Some rows have no size entry. The others give once, few or many, or a class for an expanded clone.

clone size: .
V gene: TRBV30
D gene: .
CDR3 length: 15
J gene: TRBJ2-3
CDR3 protein: CAWRPPGPVADTQYF
CDR3 DNA: TGTGCCTGGAGACCCCCTGGCCCGGTCGCAGATACGCAGTATTTT

clone size: .
V gene: TRBV4-1
D gene: .
CDR3 length: 14
J gene: TRBJ2-3
CDR3 protein: CASSQEAQTDTQYF
CDR3 DNA: TGCGCCAGCAGCCAAGAGGCACAGACAGATACGCAGTATTTT

clone size: .
V gene: TRBV11-2
D gene: TRBD2
CDR3 length: 16
J gene: TRBJ2-1
CDR3 protein: CASRGSGRFSYNEQFF
CDR3 DNA: TGTGCCAGCAGGGGTAGCGGGAGATTTTCCTACAATGAGCAGTTCTTC

clone size: .
V gene: TRBV19
D gene: .
CDR3 length: 15
J gene: TRBJ2-2
CDR3 protein: CASSGRVPDTGELFF
CDR3 DNA: TGTGCCAGTAGTGGACGGGTTCCCGACACCGGGGAGCTGTTTTTT

clone size: .
V gene: TRBV7-2
D gene: .
CDR3 length: 11
J gene: TRBJ2-1
CDR3 protein: CAGGQHNEQFF
CDR3 DNA: TGTGCCGGGGGGCAGCACAATGAGCAGTTCTTC

clone size: .
V gene: TRBV5-4
D gene: TRBD1
CDR3 length: 15
J gene: TRBJ2-1
CDR3 protein: CASSLAGTGLLGQFF
CDR3 DNA: TGTGCCAGCAGCTTGGCCGGGACAGGGCTTCTGGGGCAGTTCTTC

clone size: .
V gene: TRBV5-4
D gene: TRBD1
CDR3 length: 14
J gene: TRBJ1-1
CDR3 protein: CASSGRDRGTEAFF
CDR3 DNA: TGTGCCAGCAGCGGTCGGGACAGGGGCACTGAAGCTTTCTTT

clone size: .
V gene: TRBV2
D gene: TRBD2
CDR3 length: 14
J gene: TRBJ2-1
CDR3 protein: CASSLAGGSNEQFF
CDR3 DNA: TGTGCCAGCAGTTTAGCGGGGGGGTCCAATGAGCAGTTCTTC

clone size: .
V gene: TRBV7-7
D gene: TRBD1
CDR3 length: 14
J gene: TRBJ2-2
CDR3 protein: CASAGTANTGELFF
CDR3 DNA: TGTGCTAGCGCCGGGACAGCGAACACCGGGGAGCTGTTTTTT

clone size: .
V gene: TRBV11-3
D gene: .
CDR3 length: 13
J gene: TRBJ1-4
CDR3 protein: CASSSSDGIRLFF
CDR3 DNA: TGTGCCAGCAGCTCCTCAGATGGGATTCGACTGTTTTTT

clone size: .
V gene: TRBV6-1
D gene: TRBD2
CDR3 length: 16
J gene: TRBJ2-1
CDR3 protein: CASSAVSSGRRDEQFF
CDR3 DNA: TGTGCCAGCAGTGCAGTTTCTAGCGGGAGGAGAGATGAGCAGTTCTTC

clone size: .
V gene: TRBV30
D gene: .
CDR3 length: 11
J gene: TRBJ2-3
CDR3 protein: CAGRDLLTQYF
CDR3 DNA: TGTGCCGGCAGGGATCTGCTAACGCAGTATTTT

clone size: .
V gene: TRBV4-3
D gene: .
CDR3 length: 16
J gene: TRBJ2-1
CDR3 protein: CASSRSYQKAMDEQFF
CDR3 DNA: TGCGCCAGCAGCCGCTCATACCAAAAAGCAATGGATGAGCAGTTCTTC

clone size: .
V gene: TRBV4-3
D gene: .
CDR3 length: 16
J gene: TRBJ1-3
CDR3 protein: CASSRTAQPSGNTIYF
CDR3 DNA: TGCGCCAGCAGCCGGACAGCACAACCCTCTGGAAACACCATATATTTT

clone size: few
V gene: TRBV27
D gene: TRBD1
CDR3 length: 17
J gene: TRBJ1-2
CDR3 protein: CASSLAGQGIQIYGYTF
CDR3 DNA: TGTGCCAGCAGTCTAGCTGGACAGGGCATTCAAATCTATGGCTACACCTTC

clone size: .
V gene: TRBV5-1
D gene: .
CDR3 length: 14
J gene: TRBJ1-4
CDR3 protein: CASSLGRGGEKLFF
CDR3 DNA: TGCGCCAGCAGCTTGGGCAGGGGAGGTGAAAAACTGTTTTTT

clone size: .
V gene: TRBV28
D gene: .
CDR3 length: 15
J gene: TRBJ2-3
CDR3 protein: CASSSPPAVTDTQYF
CDR3 DNA: TGTGCCAGCAGTTCCCCCCCGGCAGTCACAGATACGCAGTATTTT

clone size: .
V gene: TRBV5-6
D gene: .
CDR3 length: 13
J gene: TRBJ1-2
CDR3 protein: CASTYFGDYGYTF
CDR3 DNA: TGTGCCAGCACCTATTTCGGGGACTATGGCTACACCTTC

clone size: .
V gene: TRBV7-2
D gene: .
CDR3 length: 17
J gene: TRBJ1-6
CDR3 protein: CASSLGYGQTYNSPLHF
CDR3 DNA: TGTGCCAGCAGCTTAGGATACGGCCAGACCTATAATTCACCCCTCCACTTT

clone size: .
V gene: TRBV7-2
D gene: .
CDR3 length: 14
J gene: TRBJ1-2
CDR3 protein: CASSPGGVDYGYTF
CDR3 DNA: TGTGCCAGCAGCCCAGGTGGGGTGGACTATGGCTACACCTTC

clone size: .
V gene: TRBV7-2
D gene: .
CDR3 length: 15
J gene: TRBJ1-2
CDR3 protein: CASSLTITGAGGYTF
CDR3 DNA: TGTGCCAGCAGCTTAACGATTACGGGGGCGGGTGGCTACACCTTC

clone size: .
V gene: TRBV5-4
D gene: .
CDR3 length: 14
J gene: TRBJ2-4
CDR3 protein: CASTPGVAKNIQYF
CDR3 DNA: TGTGCCAGCACCCCAGGGGTGGCCAAAAACATTCAGTACTTC

clone size: .
V gene: TRBV18
D gene: .
CDR3 length: 12
J gene: TRBJ2-7
CDR3 protein: CASSLPAGEQYF
CDR3 DNA: TGTGCCAGCTCACTCCCAGCGGGCGAGCAGTACTTC

clone size: few
V gene: TRBV5-1
D gene: TRBD1
CDR3 length: 16
J gene: TRBJ2-3
CDR3 protein: CASSLALGQGRDTQYF
CDR3 DNA: TGCGCCAGCAGCTTGGCCCTTGGACAGGGGAGGGATACGCAGTATTTT

clone size: .
V gene: TRBV10-3
D gene: .
CDR3 length: 14
J gene: TRBJ2-5
CDR3 protein: CAINQAGLTETQYF
CDR3 DNA: TGTGCCATCAATCAAGCAGGGCTTACGGAGACCCAGTACTTC

clone size: .
V gene: TRBV7-2
D gene: .
CDR3 length: 13
J gene: TRBJ1-1
CDR3 protein: CASSLVSGDGAFF
CDR3 DNA: TGTGCCAGCAGCTTAGTGTCAGGGGATGGAGCTTTCTTT

clone size: .
V gene: TRBV2
D gene: .
CDR3 length: 13
J gene: TRBJ1-2
CDR3 protein: CASSVTGPFGYTF
CDR3 DNA: TGTGCCAGCAGTGTAACCGGGCCTTTCGGCTACACCTTC

clone size: once
V gene: TRBV10-3
D gene: TRBD1
CDR3 length: 15
J gene: TRBJ1-2
CDR3 protein: CAIRKTTGPDYGYTF
CDR3 DNA: TGTGCCATCAGGAAGACGACAGGGCCTGACTATGGCTACACCTTC

clone size: once
V gene: TRBV10-3
D gene: .
CDR3 length: 14
J gene: TRBJ2-4
CDR3 protein: CATSNRDWINIQYF
CDR3 DNA: TGTGCCACCTCAAATCGGGACTGGATAAACATTCAGTACTTC

clone size: .
V gene: TRBV29-1
D gene: .
CDR3 length: 12
J gene: TRBJ1-1
CDR3 protein: CSVRNTRTEAFF
CDR3 DNA: TGCAGCGTTCGGAATACAAGGACTGAAGCTTTCTTT

clone size: .
V gene: TRBV6-5
D gene: .
CDR3 length: 12
J gene: TRBJ1-6
CDR3 protein: CASSYRGGTLHF
CDR3 DNA: TGTGCCAGCAGTTACCGCGGAGGGACCCTCCACTTT

clone size: .
V gene: TRBV6-6
D gene: .
CDR3 length: 14
J gene: TRBJ1-4
CDR3 protein: CASSPPRVSEKLFF
CDR3 DNA: TGTGCCAGCAGCCCTCCGAGGGTTAGTGAAAAACTGTTTTTT

clone size: .
V gene: TRBV19
D gene: TRBD1
CDR3 length: 13
J gene: TRBJ1-2
CDR3 protein: CASSQQGDYGYTF
CDR3 DNA: TGTGCCAGTAGTCAACAGGGGGACTATGGCTACACCTTC

clone size: .
V gene: TRBV2
D gene: .
CDR3 length: 14
J gene: TRBJ2-1
CDR3 protein: CASIKGGTYNEQFF
CDR3 DNA: TGTGCCAGCATCAAGGGGGGTACCTACAATGAGCAGTTCTTC

clone size: .
V gene: TRBV5-1
D gene: .
CDR3 length: 14
J gene: TRBJ1-5
CDR3 protein: CASRGDSVDQPQHF
CDR3 DNA: TGCGCCAGCAGGGGTGACAGTGTGGATCAGCCCCAGCATTTT

clone size: few
V gene: TRBV11-2
D gene: .
CDR3 length: 15
J gene: TRBJ1-1
CDR3 protein: CASSLSPSENTEAFF
CDR3 DNA: TGTGCCAGCAGCTTAAGCCCCAGTGAGAACACTGAAGCTTTCTTT

clone size: .
V gene: TRBV10-2
D gene: .
CDR3 length: 13
J gene: TRBJ1-2
CDR3 protein: CASSEPATYGYTF
CDR3 DNA: TGCGCCAGCAGTGAGCCGGCAACCTATGGCTACACCTTC

clone size: .
V gene: TRBV30
D gene: .
CDR3 length: 13
J gene: TRBJ1-5
CDR3 protein: CAWSVKGSDPQHF
CDR3 DNA: TGTGCCTGGAGTGTGAAGGGGTCCGACCCCCAGCATTTT

clone size: .
V gene: TRBV6-6
D gene: TRBD1
CDR3 length: 15
J gene: TRBJ1-2
CDR3 protein: CASSYTDRGPYGYTF
CDR3 DNA: TGTGCCAGCAGTTACACAGACAGGGGACCCTATGGCTACACCTTC

clone size: many
V gene: TRBV30
D gene: .
CDR3 length: 13
J gene: TRBJ1-1
CDR3 protein: CASIPREGTEAFF
CDR3 DNA: TGTGCCTCGATCCCGAGGGAGGGCACTGAAGCTTTCTTT

clone size: .
V gene: TRBV29-1
D gene: .
CDR3 length: 14
J gene: TRBJ2-2
CDR3 protein: CSVEAQANTGELFF
CDR3 DNA: TGCAGCGTTGAAGCCCAGGCAAACACCGGGGAGCTGTTTTTT

clone size: .
V gene: TRBV27
D gene: TRBD1
CDR3 length: 15
J gene: TRBJ1-4
CDR3 protein: CASRRTGAANEKLFF
CDR3 DNA: TGTGCCAGCAGGCGAACAGGGGCTGCTAATGAAAAACTGTTTTTT

clone size: .
V gene: TRBV18
D gene: TRBD2
CDR3 length: 16
J gene: TRBJ2-7
CDR3 protein: CASSPVRSSGTYEQYF
CDR3 DNA: TGTGCCAGCTCACCAGTTCGGTCTAGCGGTACCTACGAGCAGTACTTC

clone size: .
V gene: TRBV2
D gene: .
CDR3 length: 15
J gene: TRBJ2-7
CDR3 protein: CASSQTPTINYEQYF
CDR3 DNA: TGTGCCAGCAGTCAAACTCCTACCATTAACTACGAGCAGTACTTC

clone size: .
V gene: TRBV9
D gene: .
CDR3 length: 15
J gene: TRBJ1-1
CDR3 protein: CASSAGVLRNTEAFF
CDR3 DNA: TGTGCCAGCAGCGCGGGGGTCCTGCGGAACACTGAAGCTTTCTTT

clone size: .
V gene: TRBV18
D gene: .
CDR3 length: 14
J gene: TRBJ2-3
CDR3 protein: CASSPTSSTDTQYF
CDR3 DNA: TGTGCCAGCTCACCAACCAGTTCTACAGATACGCAGTATTTT

clone size: .
V gene: TRBV28
D gene: .
CDR3 length: 15
J gene: TRBJ1-1
CDR3 protein: CASSLPSGAPTEAFF
CDR3 DNA: TGTGCCAGCAGTTTACCATCCGGGGCGCCCACTGAAGCTTTCTTT

clone size: .
V gene: TRBV6-5
D gene: .
CDR3 length: 13
J gene: TRBJ1-6
CDR3 protein: CASRRSNHSPLHF
CDR3 DNA: TGTGCCAGCAGAAGGTCGAACCATTCACCCCTCCACTTT

clone size: few
V gene: TRBV2
D gene: .
CDR3 length: 12
J gene: TRBJ2-7
CDR3 protein: CASSKKNYEQYF
CDR3 DNA: TGTGCCAGCAGTAAGAAAAACTACGAGCAGTACTTC

clone size: .
V gene: TRBV19
D gene: .
CDR3 length: 10
J gene: TRBJ2-7
CDR3 protein: CASGEYEQYF
CDR3 DNA: TGTGCCAGCGGCGAGTACGAGCAGTACTTC